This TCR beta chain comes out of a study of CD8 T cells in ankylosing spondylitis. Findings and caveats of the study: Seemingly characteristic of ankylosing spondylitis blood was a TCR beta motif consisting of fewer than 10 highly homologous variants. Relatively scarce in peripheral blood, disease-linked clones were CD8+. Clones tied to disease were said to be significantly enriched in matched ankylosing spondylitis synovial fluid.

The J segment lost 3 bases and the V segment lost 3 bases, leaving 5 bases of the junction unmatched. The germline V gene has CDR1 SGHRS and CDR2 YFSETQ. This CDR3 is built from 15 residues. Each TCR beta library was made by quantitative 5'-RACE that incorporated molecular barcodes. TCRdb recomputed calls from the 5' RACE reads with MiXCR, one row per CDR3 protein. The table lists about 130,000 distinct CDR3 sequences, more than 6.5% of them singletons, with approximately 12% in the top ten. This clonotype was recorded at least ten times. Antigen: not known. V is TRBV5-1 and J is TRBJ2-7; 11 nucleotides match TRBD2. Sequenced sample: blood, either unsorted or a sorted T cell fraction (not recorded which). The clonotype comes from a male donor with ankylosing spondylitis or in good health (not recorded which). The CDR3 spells CASSWETSGNYEQYF. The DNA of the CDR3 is TGCGCCAGCAGCTGGGAGACTAGCGGGAACTACGAGCAGTACTTC.